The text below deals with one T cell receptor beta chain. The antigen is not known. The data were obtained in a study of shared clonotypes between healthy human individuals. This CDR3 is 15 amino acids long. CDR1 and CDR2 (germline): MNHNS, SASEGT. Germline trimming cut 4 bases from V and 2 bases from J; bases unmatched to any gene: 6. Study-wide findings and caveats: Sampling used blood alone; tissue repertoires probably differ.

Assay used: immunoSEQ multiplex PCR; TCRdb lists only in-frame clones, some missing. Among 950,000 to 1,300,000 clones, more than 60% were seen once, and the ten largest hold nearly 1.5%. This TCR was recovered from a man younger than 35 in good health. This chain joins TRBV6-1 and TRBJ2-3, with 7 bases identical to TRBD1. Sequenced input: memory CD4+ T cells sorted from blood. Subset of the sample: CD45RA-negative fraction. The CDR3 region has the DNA TGTGCCAGCAGTGGACAGGGACGGACCACAGATACGCAGTATTTT. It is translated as CASSGQGRTTDTQYF.